The 8 T cell receptor beta chains listed next were all sequenced from one sample in a study of Graves' ophthalmopathy and Graves' hyperthyroidism. Investigators amplified TCR beta CDR3 regions from RNA transcripts. The authors performed first-round RT-PCR with HTBI primers and then a second-round multiplex PCR. TCRdb independently ran MiXCR on the multiplex PCR reads; one entry per CDR3 protein. The sample lists roughly 700,000 distinct CDR3 sequences, 35% to 50% occurring once. Sequencing used peripheral blood. The receptors derive from an adult man with Graves' ophthalmopathy.

The genes are TRBV2 and TRBJ1-6, with 11 bases that match TRBD1. The CDR3 is made up of 14 amino acids. The ends lost 7 bases at V and 10 bases at J; junction bases unmatched: 6. Germline assignment: CDR1 SNHLY and CDR2 FYNNEI. The CDR3 loop reads CASTSGTGGSPLHF. The CDR3 coding sequence is TGTGCCAGCACAAGTGGGACAGGGGGATCACCCCTCCACTTT.

This clonotype showed up many times. The chain recombines TRBV20-1 with TRBJ1-6; TRBD1 might be the D (5 bases). Germline lookup yields CDR1 DFQATT and CDR2 SNEGSKA (reference sequence). The V gene lost 0 bases and the J gene lost 11 bases, with 11 bases spanning the gap. This CDR3 region has 13 residues. The DNA for the CDR3 is TGCAGTGCTAGAGAAGGACAAAAGACACCCCTCCACTTT. Translation gives CSAREGQKTPLHF.

This clonotype was counted only a few times. The genes are TRBV19 and TRBJ1-5, with D possibly matching TRBD1 (6 bases). The CDR3 has 16 residues. V lost 0 bases and J 1 base, leaving 10 bases between the germline ends. Germline V gene lookup returns CDR1 LNHDA and CDR2 SQIVND (reference sequence). The CDR3 loop is CASSIDGRGSNQPQHF. The CDR3 DNA reads TGTGCCAGTAGTATAGATGGCAGGGGAAGCAATCAGCCCCAGCATTTT.

This clonotype was seen more than once but under ten times. At one end, the junction sequence differs from germline, possibly due to a read error. The chain has TRBV24-1 and TRBJ1-2; 12 bases agree with TRBD1. CDR1 is KGHDR, CDR2 SFDVKD, per germline. This CDR3 is built from 16 residues. CDR3 in amino acids: CASSYPPGQGAYGYTF. The DNA of the CDR3 is TGTGCCAGCAGTTACCCACCGGGACAGGGGGCCTATGGCTACACCTTC.

This rearrangement joins TRBV6-1 to TRBJ2-6, with TRBD1 matching 8 bases. The trim removed 5 bases at V and 3 bases at J, leaving 9 bases unmatched. Germline values: CDR1 MNHNS, CDR2 SASEGT. This CDR3 is 17 amino acids long. DNA for the CDR3: TGTGCCAGCAGTCCTAATCAGGGGGCATTTGGGGCCAACGTCCTGACTTTC. Amino acids: CASSPNQGAFGANVLTF.

The table lists this clonotype with a few counts. CDR3 loop: CASSMIRGETQYF. CDR3 nucleotide sequence: TGTGCCAGTAGTATGATCCGCGGAGAGACCCAGTACTTC. This chain links TRBV19 with TRBJ2-5; D remains ambiguous. Looked up from germline, CDR1 is LNHDA and CDR2 is SQIVND (reference sequence). With 3 bases removed from V and 4 bases from J, the gap between germline ends came to 9 bases. This CDR3 has 13 residues. The complete variable domain, with remaining parts taken from reference TRBV19 and TRBJ2-5, reads DGGITQSPKYLFRKEGQNVTLSCEQNLNHDAMYWYRQDPGQGLRLIYYSQIVNDFQKGDIAEGYSVSREKKESFPLTVTSAQKNPTAFYLCASSMIRGETQYFGPGTRLLVL.

This sequence joins TRBV14 and TRBJ1-5; 11 bases fit TRBD1. The length of the CDR3 is 18 residues. The ends lost 0 bases at V and 6 bases at J; junction bases unmatched: 10. CDR1 and CDR2 from the germline V gene are SGHDN and FVKESK. DNA of the CDR3: TGTGCCAGCAGCCAAGACTTATTTGGGGACAGGGGGATTCAGCCCCAGCATTTT. Encoded protein: CASSQDLFGDRGIQPQHF.

The table lists this clonotype with many counts. V usage is TRBV2 and J usage is TRBJ2-7, with D tentatively TRBD1 (6 bases). Germline-derived CDR1 and CDR2 are SNHLY and FYNNEI. Trimming stripped 8 bases from V and 6 bases from J, with 8 bases between. This CDR3 has 10 residues. The CDR3 region has the DNA TGTGCCAGCCAGGGGTCCGAGCAGTACTTC. This gives the protein CASQGSEQYF.